This T cell receptor (beta chain) was sequenced in a study of blood T cell repertoires in COVID-19. About the study: Donors in the United States, Italy and Spain gave samples during acute or convalescent COVID-19. PBMCs, B-cell-depleted T cells, or T cells provided the cDNA or gDNA that made up the material.

Per the authors' pipeline: Reference gene primer amplification yielded estimated nucleated cell counts. Repertoires were generated with immunoSEQ multiplex PCR, while TCRdb's copy carries only in-frame clones and drops some. D and trimming come from the DNA, and the V and J calls and clone size come from that table. The repertoire holds around 250,000 clones, more than 75% seen once, with 1.5% to 2% in the top ten. This CDR3 is built from 14 residues. The germline gives CDR1 MGHRA, CDR2 YSYEKL. V was cut by 2 bases and J by 4 bases, with 9 bases left in between. The specimen was peripheral blood. This receptor was identified in a woman aged 60-75 years who had recovered from COVID-19. The chain carries TRBV4-1 and TRBJ2-1; a possible D gene is TRBD1 (5 bases). CDR3 nucleotide sequence: TGCGCCAGCAGCCAACCTGACAGTTACAATGAGCAGTTCTTC. Translation gives CASSQPDSYNEQFF.